One and the same sample provided the 21 T cell receptor beta chains below, sequenced in a study of T-cell memory formation after mild COVID-19. TCRdb analysed the 5' RACE reads with MiXCR anew, one entry per CDR3 protein. Among a few hundred thousand distinct CDR3 sequences listed, 15% to 20% were seen once. The sequenced sample consisted of PBMCs or a T cell subset sorted from them (not recorded which). The receptors were gathered from a man younger than 30 who had mild COVID-19 (a few samples of this study predate the infection). Cell type and time point are not known.

The chain has TRBV6-6 and TRBJ1-1, with TRBD1 matching over 10 bases. The J segment lost 4 bases and the V segment lost 5 bases, leaving 4 bases of the junction unmatched. CDR1 and CDR2 (germline): MNHNY, SVGAGI (reference sequence). The CDR3 runs to 14 residues. The CDR3 region has the DNA TGTGCCAGCAGTGACAGGGGGCGGGTCACTGAAGCTTTCTTT. As protein: CASSDRGRVTEAFF.

The V and J genes are TRBV6-5 and TRBJ2-7; 10 bases agree with TRBD2. The V gene end was trimmed by 7 bases and the J gene end by 7 bases; junction bases not matched to a gene: 7. The CDR3 covers 13 residues. CDR1 and CDR2 (germline): MNHEY, SVGAGI. CDR3 DNA: TGTGCCAGCATAGGCCTAGCGGGGGAGGAGCAGTACTTC. It specifies CASIGLAGEEQYF.

This clonotype was seen more than once but under ten times. The chain joins TRBV28 to TRBJ2-3, with D possibly being TRBD1 (6 bases). Trimming took off 9 bases at V and 0 bases at J, with 10 bases between the two ends. Germline V gene lookup returns CDR1 MDHEN and CDR2 SYDVKM. The CDR3 is 13 residues long. CDR3 sequence reads: CASQGSSTDTQYF. CDR3 nucleotides: TGTGCCAGTCAGGGGTCTAGCACAGATACGCAGTATTTT.

This clonotype showed up just a few times. The chain has TRBV7-9 and TRBJ2-7, with unresolved D. This CDR3 contains 14 residues. Germline V gene sequence: CDR1 SEHNR, CDR2 FQNEAQ (reference sequence). Trimming shortened V by 3 bases and J by 0 bases, and 9 bases separated the two germline ends. The CDR3 DNA reads as TGTGCCAGCAGCTTCCAGAAGAGCTCCTACGAGCAGTACTTC. Translation gives CASSFQKSSYEQYF.

This clonotype occurred a few times. V is TRBV6-2 or TRBV6-3 and J is TRBJ2-2; D is uncertain. This CDR3 has 17 residues. Deletions cut 2 bases from V and 6 bases from J, with 19 bases between. CDR1 is MNHEY and CDR2 is SVGEGT in the germline V gene. CDR3 sequence: CASSYPPGLLLAGELFF. The CDR3 DNA reads TGTGCCAGCAGTTACCCGCCAGGCCTGCTCCTGGCCGGGGAGCTGTTTTTT.

This clonotype was seen a handful of times. The genes are TRBV7-2 and TRBJ1-6, with 11 bases matching TRBD1. Per the germline V gene, CDR1 is SGHTA and CDR2 is FQGNSA. The CDR3 is 14 amino acids. With V trimmed by 6 bases and J by 9 bases, 4 bases remained unmatched. The CDR3 here is CASRAGTGGSPLHF. In DNA form, the CDR3 reads TGTGCCAGCAGGGCCGGGACAGGGGGTTCACCCCTCCACTTT. Complete variable domain (other parts from reference TRBV7-2 and TRBJ1-6): GAGVSQSPSNKVTEKGKDVELRCDPISGHTALYWYRQSLGQGLEFLIYFQGNSAPDKSGLPSDRFSAERTGGSVSTLTIQRTQQEDSAVYLCASRAGTGGSPLHFGNGTRLTVT.

With regard to this clonotype: A read error may produce the germline difference seen at one junction end. The rearrangement links TRBV3-1 to TRBJ1-1, with 7 positions matching TRBD1. The CDR3 contains 15 residues. The germline gives CDR1 LGHDT, CDR2 YNNKEL (reference sequence). The CDR3 DNA reads as TGTGCCAGCAGCCAAGTGAGACAGGGTACCCCTGAAGCTTTATTT. The encoded protein is CASSQVRQGTPEALF.

This clonotype was recorded a few times. J is TRBJ1-5 and V is TRBV7-9; maybe TRBD1 (6 bases). The CDR3 is 15 amino acids. Trimming removed 4 bases from V and 0 bases from J, with 10 bases in between. Germline CDR1 is SEHNR and CDR2 is FQNEAQ (reference sequence). This chain's CDR3 is CASSSQDSSNQPQHF. DNA for the CDR3: TGTGCCAGCAGCTCCCAGGACAGTAGCAATCAGCCCCAGCATTTT.

This chain links TRBV7-2 with TRBJ2-3; 8 nucleotides align to TRBD1. V lost 2 bases to trimming and J lost 6 bases; unmatched junction nucleotides: 7. Germline CDR1 is SGHTA and CDR2 is FQGNSA. CDR3 length: 15 amino acids. CDR3 bases: TGTGCCAGCAGCTTAACAGGGGGTGAACTGGATACGCAGTATTTT. This sequence encodes CASSLTGGELDTQYF.

This clonotype appeared a few times. The chain links TRBV7-3 to TRBJ2-5, with 8 bases lining up with TRBD1. Looked up from germline, CDR1 is SGHTA and CDR2 is FQGTGA. CDR3 size: 15 residues. V shed 5 bases and J 5 bases; nucleotides not matched to a gene: 10. DNA of the CDR3: TGTGCCAGCAGCAGAGGACAGGGATTATGGGAGACCCAGTACTTC. Translating it yields CASSRGQGLWETQYF.

The J gene is TRBJ2-7, the V gene TRBV6-5; 8 bases map to TRBD2. Germline CDR1 reads MNHEY; CDR2 reads SVGAGI. The CDR3 extends over 14 amino acids. Trimming removed 6 bases from V and 2 bases from J; junction bases left unmatched: 6. For the CDR3, the DNA is TGTGCCAGCAGATCGGGGGGGGTTGCCTACGAGCAGTACTTC. As protein: CASRSGGVAYEQYF.

This clonotype was detected only a few times. The CDR3 here is CASFSGTAYYNSPLHF. DNA of the CDR3: TGCGCCAGCTTCTCGGGGACAGCTTACTATAATTCACCCCTCCACTTT. J is TRBJ1-6 and V is TRBV5-1, with 7 bases lining up with TRBD1. The germline gives CDR1 SGHRS, CDR2 YFSETQ. Losses at the gene ends were 7 bases for V and 3 bases for J; bases not matched to a gene: 10. The CDR3 is 16 amino acids.

In its sample, this clonotype was seen a few times. CDR3 amino acids: CASSTTVSGDDEQYF. In DNA, the CDR3 is TGTGCCAGCAGCACAACCGTTTCGGGGGACGACGAGCAGTACTTC. The J gene is TRBJ2-7, the V gene TRBV5-5, with TRBD2 as a possible D gene (6 bases). Trimming cost V 4 bases and J 5 bases, with 19 bases left between them. Germline CDR1 reads SGHKS; CDR2 reads YYEKEE (reference sequence). CDR3 length equals 15 residues. The full variable domain, its missing parts supplied by reference TRBV5-5 and TRBJ2-7, is DAGVTQSPTHLIKTRGQQVTLRCSPISGHKSVSWYQQVLGQGPQFIFQYYEKEERGRGNFPDRFSARQFPNYSSELNVNALLLGDSALYLCASSTTVSGDDEQYFGPGTRLTVT.

The chain joins TRBV7-8 to TRBJ1-3, with TRBD1 as a possible D gene (5 bases). This CDR3 is 17 amino acids long. Germline CDR1 and CDR2: SGHVS and FQNEAQ. V lost 0 bases and J 4 bases, leaving 16 bases between the germline ends. CDR3 DNA: TGTGCCAGCAGCTTAGCCCCTCCCGGGACTGCCGGAAACACCATATATTTT. Amino acid sequence: CASSLAPPGTAGNTIYF.

The genes are TRBV7-9 and TRBJ2-5; D unclear. Germline V CDR1 and CDR2: SEHNR, FQNEAQ (reference sequence). Between the trimmed V and J ends, which lost 5 bases and 2 bases, there was a span of 12 bases. The CDR3 runs 14 residues. CDR3 DNA sequence: TGTGCCAGCAGCCTTGGCGTCGTGCAAGAGACCCAGTACTTC. The encoded protein is CASSLGVVQETQYF.

The sample holds many counts of this clonotype. The genes are TRBV24-1 and TRBJ2-1; tentative D call: TRBD1 (6 bases). CDR1 KGHDR and CDR2 SFDVKD come from the germline V gene. The CDR3 is 14 residues long. Trimming left V 6 bases short and J 5 bases short, with 13 bases between. For the CDR3, the DNA is TGTGCCACCAGTTTAGACAGGATGGACAATGAGCAGTTCTTC. The encoded protein is CATSLDRMDNEQFF.

This clonotype was counted only a few times. This chain uses TRBV27 with TRBJ1-2; D gene unclear. Looked up from germline, CDR1 is MNHEY and CDR2 is SMNVEV (reference sequence). The CDR3 extends over 14 amino acids. V was trimmed by 5 bases and J by 4 bases, leaving 14 bases between them. CDR3 amino acids: CASSPETSIYGYTF. The CDR3 coding sequence is TGTGCCAGCAGTCCCGAGACATCAATCTATGGCTACACCTTC.

This clonotype was counted a few times. V usage is TRBV7-2 and J usage is TRBJ2-7, with D hard to call. CDR1 and CDR2 from the germline V gene are SGHTA and FQGNSA. The CDR3 extends over 14 amino acids. The germline V and J ends were trimmed by 4 bases and 0 bases, with 10 bases remaining between them. The CDR3 is CASSSRPSSYEQYF. The CDR3 DNA reads TGTGCCAGCAGCTCCCGGCCGAGCTCCTACGAGCAGTACTTC.

This clonotype was picked up a small number of times. The rearrangement uses TRBV6-1 and TRBJ1-2; the D is unclear. CDR1 MNHNS and CDR2 SASEGT come from the germline V gene. The V end was cut by 5 bases, the J end by 9 bases, with 10 bases between. The CDR3 is 11 residues long. In DNA, the CDR3 is TGTGCCAGCAGTTTCAAACAGAGCTACACCTTC. Protein product: CASSFKQSYTF.

The chain uses TRBV18 and TRBJ2-3; 9 positions match TRBD1. This CDR3 is 15 amino acids long. Trimming at V came to 0 bases and at J to 4 bases, leaving 2 bases not matched to a gene. Per germline, CDR1 KGHSH and CDR2 LQKENI. For the CDR3, the DNA is TGTGCCAGCTCACCACCGGGACAGGGTGCAGATACGCAGTATTTT. Translating gives CASSPPGQGADTQYF.

This clonotype was observed a few times. The chain is built from TRBV7-9 and TRBJ2-1; 8 nucleotides align to TRBD1. Germline assignment: CDR1 SEHNR and CDR2 FQNEAQ (reference sequence). The CDR3 contains 15 residues. Trimming took 1 base from V and 2 from J; bases not matched to a gene: 1. The CDR3 region is CASSLEQGAYNEQFF. For the CDR3, the DNA is TGTGCCAGCAGCTTAGAACAGGGGGCCTACAATGAGCAGTTCTTC. Together with reference TRBV7-9 and TRBJ2-1, the CDR3 gives the full variable domain: DTGVSQNPRHKITKRGQNVTFRCDPISEHNRLYWYRQTLGQGPEFLTYFQNEAQLEKSRLLSDRFSAERPKGSFSTLEIQRTEQGDSAMYLCASSLEQGAYNEQFFGPGTRLTVL.